Following are 2 T cell receptor beta chains from one sample sequenced in a study of cytotoxic CD8 clonotypes in ibrutinib-treated CLL. The repertoire was sequenced with immunoSEQ multiplex PCR; TCRdb's copy has only in-frame clones and lacks some. The sample lists around 42,000 clones, 65% occurring once. Material: PBMCs, obtained after 24 months of ibrutinib treatment. The receptors come from a human donor with chronic lymphocytic leukemia.

V is TRBV30 and J is TRBJ1-2; 8 bases are a match to TRBD1. CDR3 length equals 14 residues. The V and J ends lost 0 bases and 4 bases, in that order; junction bases with no gene match: 4. CDR1 and CDR2 from the germline V gene are GTSNPN and SVGIG (reference sequence). This CDR3 reads CAWSVRQGIYGYTF. The CDR3, as DNA: TGTGCCTGGAGTGTACGACAGGGGATCTATGGCTACACCTTC.

The chain joins TRBV4-2 to TRBJ2-7; D not certain. Germline CDR1 and CDR2: LGHNA and YNFKEQ. This CDR3 is built from 15 residues. V was shortened by 6 bases and J by 3 bases, with 18 bases between the two germline ends. The CDR3 nucleotides read TGTGCCAGCAGGGTAGAGGCAGCGTTTAACTACGAGCAGTACTTC. It encodes CASRVEAAFNYEQYF.